The 5 T cell receptor beta chains reported below all come from one sample, sequenced in a study of shared clonotypes between healthy human individuals. Assay used: immunoSEQ multiplex PCR; TCRdb lists only in-frame clones, some missing. The table shows some 660,000 clones, with roughly 72% occurring only once. Sequenced: memory CD4+ T cells sorted from blood. Subset specified: CD45RA-negative fraction. The receptors were gathered from a woman aged 25 to 45 in good health.

In regard to this clone: The sample holds other DNA sequences that translate to the same CDR3. The V gene is TRBV2, the J gene TRBJ1-2; no clear D. V shed 3 bases and J shed 4 bases, with 9 bases lying between them. CDR3 length: 13 amino acids. In germline, CDR1 is SNHLY, CDR2 FYNNEI. The CDR3 DNA sequence: TGTGCCAGCAGTGAGCGCCAGGTCTATGGCTACACCTTC. Residues: CASSERQVYGYTF.

The chain uses TRBV10-3 and TRBJ2-2; no firm D call. Germline V lookup: CDR1 ENHRY, CDR2 SYGVKD. V was shortened by 6 bases and J by 7 bases, with 9 bases between the two germline ends. This CDR3 is 12 amino acids long. In DNA, the CDR3 is TGTGCCATCAGAGGAGTTTTCGGGGAGCTGTTTTTT. Protein product: CAIRGVFGELFF.

The chain recombines TRBV7-8 with TRBJ2-7; TRBD1 or TRBD2 may be the D gene (6 bases each). Germline lookup yields CDR1 SGHVS and CDR2 FQNEAQ. The V and J ends lost 0 bases and 5 bases respectively, with 14 bases between them. CDR3 length equals 15 residues. The CDR3 nucleotides are TGTGCCAGCAGCTTAGCTCGGGGGCAGGGCCACGAGCAGTACTTC. Protein: CASSLARGQGHEQYF.

The chain uses TRBV10-2 and TRBJ1-1; D not certain. This CDR3 has 16 residues. V lost 6 bases and J 0 bases, leaving 17 bases between the germline ends. Germline V gene sequence: CDR1 WSHSY, CDR2 SAAADI. CDR3 coding DNA: TGCGCCAGCAGGCCCGACGTGGTCAGATTGAACACTGAAGCTTTCTTT. Its translation: CASRPDVVRLNTEAFF.

The genes are TRBV5-1 and TRBJ1-5; a possible D gene is TRBD1 (6 bases). Trimming removed 4 bases at V and 3 bases at J, with 14 bases between. Germline CDR1 is SGHRS and CDR2 is YFSETQ. This CDR3 spans 15 amino acids. The CDR3 sequence: CASSLGDINNQPQHF. In DNA, the CDR3 is TGCGCCAGCAGCCTTGGGGACATTAACAATCAGCCCCAGCATTTT.